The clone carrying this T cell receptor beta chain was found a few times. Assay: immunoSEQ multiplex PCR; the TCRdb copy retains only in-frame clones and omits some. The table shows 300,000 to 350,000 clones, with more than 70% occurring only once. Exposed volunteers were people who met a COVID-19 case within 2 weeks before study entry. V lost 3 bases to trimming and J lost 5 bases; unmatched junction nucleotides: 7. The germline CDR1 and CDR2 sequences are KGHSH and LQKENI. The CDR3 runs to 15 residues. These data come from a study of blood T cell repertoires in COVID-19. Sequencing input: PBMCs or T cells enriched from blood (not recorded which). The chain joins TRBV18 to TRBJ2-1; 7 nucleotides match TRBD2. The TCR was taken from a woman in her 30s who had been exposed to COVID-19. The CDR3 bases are TGTGCCAGCTCACCCGGGAGCGGGAACGACAATGAGCAGTTCTTC. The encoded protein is CASSPGSGNDNEQFF.